A single sample is the source of the 30 T cell receptor beta chains below, sequenced in a study of regulatory T cells in long-lasting Graves disease. The TCR beta library used iRepertoire HTBI primers with Arm-PCR amplification of CDR3. Each CDR3 protein is one row after TCRdb ran MiXCR on the multiplex PCR reads. The sample lists 250,000 to 400,000 distinct CDR3 sequences, over 15% occurring once. The time point here: newly diagnosed GD, antithyroid drugs for less than 3 months. After RNA was extracted from PBMCs, the TCR library was made from it. This specimen consisted of peripheral blood mononuclear cells (PBMCs), obtained at new diagnosis, from a patient treated with antithyroid drugs. Every receptor here comes from a female donor with Graves disease.

This clonotype has ten or more counts. The V and J genes are TRBV28 and TRBJ1-3; 8 bases fit TRBD1. Trimming at V came to 2 bases and at J to 3 bases, leaving 6 bases not matched to a gene. Germline CDR1 MDHEN, CDR2 SYDVKM. This CDR3 has 16 residues. CDR3 nucleotides: TGTGCCAGCAGTTTAGACAGACAGGGGAATGGAAACACCATATATTTT. Translating it yields CASSLDRQGNGNTIYF.

The chain is built from TRBV30 and TRBJ2-3; D unresolved. CDR1 GTSNPN and CDR2 SVGIG come from the germline V gene (reference sequence). The CDR3 sequence is 15 residues long. Trimming stripped 3 bases from V and 4 bases from J, with 17 bases between. This CDR3 is CAWRERRRKADTQYF. In nucleotides, the CDR3 is TGTGCCTGGAGGGAGAGGCGGAGAAAGGCAGATACGCAGTATTTT.

The V gene is TRBV19, the J gene TRBJ1-5, with D perhaps TRBD1 (5 bases). V shed 0 bases and J shed 3 bases, with 9 bases lying between them. This CDR3 comprises 15 residues. Germline CDR1 LNHDA, CDR2 SQIVND (reference sequence). The CDR3 region is CASSIERQINQPQHF. The CDR3 coding sequence is TGTGCCAGTAGTATAGAAAGACAGATCAATCAGCCCCAGCATTTT. The whole variable domain, filled in from reference TRBV19 and TRBJ1-5, reads DGGITQSPKYLFRKEGQNVTLSCEQNLNHDAMYWYRQDPGQGLRLIYYSQIVNDFQKGDIAEGYSVSREKKESFPLTVTSAQKNPTAFYLCASSIERQINQPQHFGDGTRLSIL.

This clonotype was seen only a few times. With a much larger clone just one base away, this may be a read error. This chain connects TRBV12-3 or TRBV12-4 to TRBJ2-1; D remains unclear. The length of the CDR3 is 14 residues. The DNA of the CDR3 is TGTGCCAGCAGTTTAATCCGCGCTTACAATGGGCAGTTCTTC. It is translated as CASSLIRAYNGQFF.

Only a few counts were recorded for this clonotype. A much larger clone differs from this one at a single base, so this may be a read error. V and J are TRBV29-1 and TRBJ2-2; TRBD2 matches at 9 bases. The germline V gene has CDR1 SQVTM and CDR2 ANQGSEA. This CDR3 region has 16 residues. The CDR3 here is CSVEPSGISGTEELFF. The CDR3 DNA is TGCAGCGTTGAGCCTAGCGGGATCTCAGGCACCGAGGAGCTGTTTTTT.

This clonotype was seen ten or more times. This chain uses TRBV12-3 or TRBV12-4 with TRBJ2-2; D possibly uses TRBD1 or TRBD2 (6 bases each). The ends were cut back, 3 bases at V and 7 bases at J, with 15 bases in the middle. CDR3 length equals 15 residues. The CDR3 coding sequence is TGTGCCAGCAGTTTTAGTCACAGGGAGGACGGGGAGCTGTTTTTT. Protein: CASSFSHREDGELFF.

This clonotype was counted ten times or more. The chain couples TRBV5-1 to TRBJ2-1, with D possibly matching TRBD1 (6 bases). Germline-derived CDR1 and CDR2 are SGHRS and YFSETQ. The V and J ends lost 4 bases and 10 bases respectively, with 15 bases between them. This CDR3 region has 13 residues. This CDR3 is CASSENWGLEQFF. DNA for the CDR3: TGCGCCAGCAGCGAAAACTGGGGGCTAGAGCAGTTCTTC.

This clonotype was picked up many times. The chain is built from TRBV30 and TRBJ2-1; 11 positions agree with TRBD2. CDR3 size: 15 residues. Germline assignment: CDR1 GTSNPN and CDR2 SVGIG (reference sequence). V lost 3 bases to trimming and J lost 3 bases; unmatched junction nucleotides: 4. The CDR3 DNA reads as TGTGCCTGGAGCGCCGGGACTAGCGGCTACAATGAGCAGTTCTTC. Translated, it gives CAWSAGTSGYNEQFF.

As regards this clonotype: A much more abundant neighbour one base away suggests this may be a read error. V usage is TRBV5-6 and J usage is TRBJ2-3, with TRBD2 matching 8 bases. Near its end, the DNA agrees better with TRBJ2-7, so the J call may be wrong. Germline assignment: CDR1 SGHDT and CDR2 YYEEEE. CDR3 size: 17 residues. CDR3 amino acids: CASSLEAAREVSYEQYF. CDR3 sequence (DNA): TGTGCCAGCAGCTTGGAGGCGGCGCGGGAGGTTTCCTACGAGCAGTACTTC.

This clonotype was found once. The gene calls are TRBV4-2 and TRBJ1-4; D is possibly TRBD1 (5 bases). The V end was cut by 0 bases, the J end by 14 bases, with 16 bases between. Germline CDR1 is LGHNA and CDR2 is YNFKEQ. The CDR3 has 14 residues. The CDR3 sequence: CASSQDWSRRGLFF. In DNA form, the CDR3 reads TGTGCCAGCAGCCAAGATTGGTCCCGCCGGGGGCTGTTTTTT.

A word on this clonotype: This may be a read error, as it is one base from a much larger clone. The chain carries TRBV5-1 and TRBJ2-2, with 7 bases that match TRBD1. After removal of 4 bases from V and 3 bases from J, the junction contained 9 bases not matched to a gene. Germline V CDR1 and CDR2: SGHRS, YFSETQ. This CDR3 spans 16 amino acids. The CDR3 DNA follows: TGCGCCAGCAGCGGAAGGACAGGCGCGGACACCGGGGAGCTGTTTTTT. This gives the protein CASSGRTGADTGELFF.

Many counts were recorded for this clonotype. The chain carries TRBV12-5 and TRBJ2-5; D may be TRBD2 (6 bases). Trimming left V 7 bases short and J 4 bases short, with 13 bases between. This CDR3 has 13 amino acids. Germline assignment: CDR1 LGHNT and CDR2 FRNRAP. The CDR3 loop reads CASVRDSGETQYF. The CDR3 DNA is TGTGCTAGTGTCCGGGACTCAGGAGAGACCCAGTACTTC.

This clonotype has just a few counts. V is TRBV7-8 and J is TRBJ2-1; D not certain. V lost 2 bases to trimming and J lost 11 bases, with 10 bases between them. The germline CDR1 and CDR2 sequences are SGHVS and FQNEAQ. CDR3 length: 12 residues. Here the CDR3 reads CASSLSWTKQFF. In DNA form, the CDR3 reads TGTGCCAGCAGCTTATCCTGGACCAAGCAGTTCTTC.

Remarks on this clonotype: It is likely a read error: a sequence one base away is far more abundant. This sequence joins TRBV2 and TRBJ2-3; D may be TRBD1 or TRBD2 (6 bases each). This CDR3 comprises 15 residues. V was shortened by 4 bases and J by 4 bases, with 15 bases between the two germline ends. Germline CDR1 is SNHLY and CDR2 is FYNNEI. The CDR3 DNA sequence: TGTGCCAGCAGTGTGGGGGGCAGATTGCCAGATACGCAGTATTTT. Translation gives CASSVGGRLPDTQYF.

This clonotype was seen a few times. V usage is TRBV15 and J usage is TRBJ2-7; D unresolved. The CDR3 runs 13 residues. The germline CDR1 and CDR2 sequences are LNHNV and YYDKDF (reference sequence). The V gene lost 4 bases and the J gene lost 2 bases, with 9 bases spanning the gap. The CDR3 region is CATSTGSTYEQYF. Written as DNA, the CDR3 is TGTGCCACCAGCACAGGTTCCACCTACGAGCAGTACTTC.

There are many counts of this clonotype. The rearrangement links TRBV19 to TRBJ2-1, with D perhaps TRBD2 (6 bases). The germline V gene has CDR1 LNHDA and CDR2 SQIVND (reference sequence). The CDR3 runs 15 residues. V lost 3 bases, J lost 5 bases, and 14 bases lay in between. The CDR3 DNA is TGTGCCAGTAGTATCGATGGAGGGCAGAACAATGAGCAGTTCTTC. Protein: CASSIDGGQNNEQFF.

This clonotype has a count of ten or more. The chain is built from TRBV7-9 and TRBJ1-5; 11 bases are a match to TRBD1. This CDR3 spans 15 amino acids. Germline V gene data show CDR1 as SEHNR and CDR2 as FQNEAQ (reference sequence). The J segment lost 4 bases and the V segment lost 4 bases, leaving 3 bases of the junction unmatched. The CDR3 protein is CASSSDRGPNQPQHF. The CDR3, as DNA: TGTGCCAGCAGCTCGGACAGGGGGCCGAATCAGCCCCAGCATTTT.

This clonotype appeared many times. The V gene is TRBV6-4, the J gene TRBJ1-4; 7 bases are a match to TRBD1. V shed 6 bases, J shed 7 bases, and the junction held 14 bases outside the gene matches. Germline CDR1 MRHNA, CDR2 SNTAGT. The CDR3 extends over 16 amino acids. The CDR3 here is CASSLSGRGLSEKLFF. The CDR3 nucleotides read TGTGCCAGCAGCCTCTCTGGGAGGGGGCTAAGTGAAAAACTGTTTTTT.

The V call is TRBV5-1, the J call TRBJ1-3, with a possible D match to TRBD1 (5 bases). The CDR3 length is 17 residues. The germline V and J ends were trimmed by 0 bases and 0 bases, with 13 bases remaining between them. Germline CDR1 reads SGHRS; CDR2 reads YFSETQ. The CDR3 DNA sequence: TGCGCCAGCAGCTTGGCCGGGACGGCTTTCTCTGGAAACACCATATATTTT. The encoded protein is CASSLAGTAFSGNTIYF.

This clonotype was detected many times. This CDR3 is CSVEALASGSYNEQFF. The CDR3 coding sequence is TGCAGCGTTGAGGCGCTGGCTAGCGGCTCCTACAATGAGCAGTTCTTC. This chain joins TRBV29-1 and TRBJ2-1; 7 positions match TRBD2. The J segment lost 0 bases and the V segment lost 3 bases, leaving 8 bases of the junction unmatched. Germline CDR1 reads SQVTM; CDR2 reads ANQGSEA. The length of the CDR3 is 16 residues.

This clonotype was seen ten or more times. The chain combines TRBV19 with TRBJ1-4; D not resolved. The ends were cut back, 5 bases at V and 8 bases at J, with 15 bases in the middle. Germline V gives CDR1 LNHDA, CDR2 SQIVND (reference sequence). There are 14 residues in the CDR3. The chain's CDR3 is CASSSTDTSEKLFF. DNA for the CDR3: TGTGCCAGTAGTTCAACCGACACCTCCGAAAAACTGTTTTTT.

This clonotype was counted many times. J is TRBJ2-2 and V is TRBV5-5; D possibly corresponds to TRBD2 (6 bases). The CDR3 has 16 residues. Germline V gene sequence: CDR1 SGHKS, CDR2 YYEKEE (reference sequence). Trimming removed 6 bases from V and 1 base from J, with 16 bases in between. DNA for the CDR3: TGTGCCAGCACCGGTCGGGGTAGCGGGAACACCGGGGAGCTGTTTTTT. Residues: CASTGRGSGNTGELFF.

V and J are TRBV2 and TRBJ2-1, with 12 positions matching TRBD2. CDR1 SNHLY and CDR2 FYNNEI come from the germline V gene. V gave up 4 bases and J gave up 4 bases; unmatched junction bases: 5. The CDR3 is 16 amino acids. CDR3 DNA sequence: TGTGCCAGCAGTGTACTAGCGGGAGGCGTATACAATGAGCAGTTCTTC. It yields the protein CASSVLAGGVYNEQFF.

This clonotype was recorded many times. Here the CDR3 reads CASSSTGDLNTEAFF. The CDR3 nucleotides are TGTGCCAGCAGCTCGACAGGAGATTTGAACACTGAAGCTTTCTTT. The genes are TRBV13 and TRBJ1-1, with TRBD1 as a possible D gene (6 bases). Germline assignment: CDR1 PRHDT and CDR2 FYEKMQ (reference sequence). This CDR3 has 15 residues. Trimming pared 4 bases from V and 0 bases from J, leaving 12 bases between.

This clonotype was counted many times. The chain employs TRBV3-1 and TRBJ2-2; the match to TRBD2 covers 11 bases. The CDR3 spans 16 residues. From germline, CDR1 is LGHDT and CDR2 YNNKEL (reference sequence). V trimming: 1 base; J trimming: 6 bases; junction bases outside the gene matches: 4. CDR3 DNA: TGTGCCAGCAGCCAAGGGACGGGACTAGCGGCCGGGGAGCTGTTTTTT. Translated, it gives CASSQGTGLAAGELFF. The full variable domain, its missing parts supplied by reference TRBV3-1 and TRBJ2-2, is DTAVSQTPKYLVTQMGNDKSIKCEQNLGHDTMYWYKQDSKKFLKIMFSYNNKELIINETVPNRFSPKSPDKAHLNLHINSLELGDSAVYFCASSQGTGLAAGELFFGEGSRLTVL.

V usage is TRBV5-1 and J usage is TRBJ2-7; 14 bases are a match to TRBD2. J gave up 0 bases and V 2 bases, and 4 bases lay outside the gene matches. The CDR3 is made up of 17 amino acids. The germline CDR1 and CDR2 sequences are SGHRS and YFSETQ. In DNA form, the CDR3 reads TGCGCCAGCAGCTTTAGACTAGCGGGAGGGTTCTCCTACGAGCAGTACTTC. Protein product: CASSFRLAGGFSYEQYF.

This sequence joins TRBV28 and TRBJ1-4; the D gene is possibly TRBD1 (6 bases). CDR3 size: 13 residues. Deletions cut 8 bases from V and 8 bases from J, with 15 bases between. Germline V CDR1 and CDR2: MDHEN, SYDVKM. The CDR3 sequence: CASEDSLMEKLFF. The CDR3 nucleotides are TGTGCCAGCGAGGACAGTCTGATGGAAAAACTGTTTTTT.

This clonotype came up many times. The chain combines TRBV11-3 with TRBJ2-5; weak D call: TRBD1 (7 bases). The CDR3 has 16 residues. With 5 bases removed from V and 6 bases from J, the gap between germline ends came to 22 bases. Germline CDR1 SGHNT, CDR2 YENEEA. The CDR3 DNA sequence: TGTGCCAGCAGCCCAGGGGGGAGCGGAGCCATGAAGACCCAGTACTTC. Encoded protein: CASSPGGSGAMKTQYF.

This clonotype appeared many times. The chain has TRBV11-2 and TRBJ2-2; D not certain. The CDR3 is 13 residues long. Germline CDR1 reads SGHAT; CDR2 reads FQNNGV. Trimming shortened V by 4 bases and J by 6 bases, and 9 bases separated the two germline ends. CDR3: CASSSALAGELFF. In DNA, the CDR3 is TGTGCCAGCAGCTCCGCCCTTGCCGGGGAGCTGTTTTTT.

This clonotype was seen only a few times. Being one base from a much bigger clone, this may be a read error. V and J are TRBV14 and TRBJ2-7; 7 bases map to TRBD2. This CDR3 spans 15 amino acids. Germline V lookup: CDR1 SGHDN, CDR2 FVKESK. CDR3 nucleotide sequence: TGTGCCGGCAGCCAAGAGCGGGGAAAACCCTACGAGCAGTACTTC. Translating it yields CAGSQERGKPYEQYF.